The rows below give T cell receptor beta chains drawn from one sample of a study of blood T cell repertoires in COVID-19. Sequencing used immunoSEQ multiplex PCR; TCRdb keeps in-frame clones, though not all of them. The sample shows 200,000 or so clones, under 85% of them seen only once. The sample taken for sequencing was peripheral blood. These receptors all come from a man aged 60 to 75 with active or convalescent COVID-19. CDR3s include the opening cysteine and the closing phenylalanine or tryptophan. A D gene is named only where the DNA matches it firmly.

j_call v_call d_call cdr3_aa
TRBJ2-2 TRBV30 TRBD1 CAWTGDRGITGELFF
TRBJ2-7 TRBV28 - CASSFSPVTYEQYF
TRBJ2-1 TRBV7-2 TRBD2 CASSDGTSGYNEQFF
TRBJ1-1 TRBV12-3/TRBV12-4 - CASTPTVNTEAFF
TRBJ1-1 TRBV5-1 - CASSPGGTREAFF
TRBJ2-7 TRBV18 TRBD2 CASSPGLAGAYEQYF
TRBJ2-7 TRBV11-2 TRBD1 CASSLDRQGNEQYF
TRBJ2-2 TRBV24-1 TRBD1 CATSSNRGRTGELFF
TRBJ1-2 TRBV28 - CASSPTRHYGYTF
TRBJ2-7 TRBV6-5 TRBD1 CASSPDRAYEQYF
TRBJ2-7 TRBV11-2 TRBD1 CASSLDGDRTYEQYF
TRBJ2-1 TRBV6-5 TRBD2 CASGLVRSYNEQFF
TRBJ2-3 TRBV11-2 - CASSLQTVRTDTQYF
TRBJ2-7 TRBV7-2 - CASSFGRVTYEQYF
TRBJ2-7 TRBV5-5 - CASSLGGHEQYF
TRBJ1-5 TRBV3-1/TRBV3-2 - CASSQGASNQPQHF
TRBJ2-2 TRBV6-1 - CASSSQYTGELFF
TRBJ2-7 TRBV4-3 - CASSQVRGRGAEQYF
TRBJ2-2 TRBV3-1/TRBV3-2 TRBD2 CASSQGAYRTRHTGELFF
TRBJ1-1 TRBV28 - CASSLTGFEAFF
TRBJ1-4 TRBV2 - CASRGGVFNEKLFF